This TCR beta chain was sequenced for a study of Graves' ophthalmopathy and Graves' hyperthyroidism. RNA served as the template for amplifying TCR beta CDR3 regions. Second-round multiplex PCR came after a first-round RT-PCR that employed HTBI primers. TCRdb ran MiXCR on the multiplex PCR reads and lists one entry per CDR3 protein. The sample shows roughly 420,000 distinct CDR3 sequences, under 25% of them seen only once. Hyperthyroidism patients, aged 18 to 65, were newly diagnosed, under 2 months' duration. Isolation of PBMCs was performed using over 8.5 ml of fresh peripheral blood. Study findings and constraints: The blood repertoire also included most expanded thyroid clonotypes above 0.001 frequency.

For this clonotype: The antigen is not known.

The material sequenced was peripheral blood. The receptor's source is a woman aged 18-35 years with stable Graves' hyperthyroidism.

In DNA, the CDR3 is TGCAGTGCTAGAGGGCAGGGGGCGGGGGCGAGAGCTTTCTTT. Amino acids: CSARGQGAGARAFF. The J gene is TRBJ1-1, the V gene TRBV20-1, with 8 nucleotides matching TRBD1. The CDR3 loop spans 14 amino acids. Looked up from germline, CDR1 is DFQATT and CDR2 is SNEGSKA (reference sequence). V shed 1 base, J shed 10 bases, and the junction held 11 bases outside the gene matches.